Detailed here is one T cell receptor (beta chain). TCRdb's table, derived via immunoSEQ multiplex PCR, lists solely in-frame clones and lacks some. The table has 150,000 to 180,000 clones, 88% seen once. The CDR3 loop spans 16 amino acids. Germline CDR1 is MDHEN and CDR2 is SYDVKM. With V trimmed by 2 bases and J by 0 bases, 1 base remained unmatched. The data stem from a study of T cell responses to AZD1222 COVID-19 vaccine. The genes are TRBV28 and TRBJ2-2, with 9 positions matching TRBD1. The sequence came from an adult in good health. The sample in question was peripheral blood, obtained on day 0 of AZD1222 vaccination. CDR3 in amino acids: CASSLTGGSNTGELFF. In nucleotides, the CDR3 is TGTGCCAGCAGTTTAACAGGGGGCTCGAACACCGGGGAGCTGTTTTTT.